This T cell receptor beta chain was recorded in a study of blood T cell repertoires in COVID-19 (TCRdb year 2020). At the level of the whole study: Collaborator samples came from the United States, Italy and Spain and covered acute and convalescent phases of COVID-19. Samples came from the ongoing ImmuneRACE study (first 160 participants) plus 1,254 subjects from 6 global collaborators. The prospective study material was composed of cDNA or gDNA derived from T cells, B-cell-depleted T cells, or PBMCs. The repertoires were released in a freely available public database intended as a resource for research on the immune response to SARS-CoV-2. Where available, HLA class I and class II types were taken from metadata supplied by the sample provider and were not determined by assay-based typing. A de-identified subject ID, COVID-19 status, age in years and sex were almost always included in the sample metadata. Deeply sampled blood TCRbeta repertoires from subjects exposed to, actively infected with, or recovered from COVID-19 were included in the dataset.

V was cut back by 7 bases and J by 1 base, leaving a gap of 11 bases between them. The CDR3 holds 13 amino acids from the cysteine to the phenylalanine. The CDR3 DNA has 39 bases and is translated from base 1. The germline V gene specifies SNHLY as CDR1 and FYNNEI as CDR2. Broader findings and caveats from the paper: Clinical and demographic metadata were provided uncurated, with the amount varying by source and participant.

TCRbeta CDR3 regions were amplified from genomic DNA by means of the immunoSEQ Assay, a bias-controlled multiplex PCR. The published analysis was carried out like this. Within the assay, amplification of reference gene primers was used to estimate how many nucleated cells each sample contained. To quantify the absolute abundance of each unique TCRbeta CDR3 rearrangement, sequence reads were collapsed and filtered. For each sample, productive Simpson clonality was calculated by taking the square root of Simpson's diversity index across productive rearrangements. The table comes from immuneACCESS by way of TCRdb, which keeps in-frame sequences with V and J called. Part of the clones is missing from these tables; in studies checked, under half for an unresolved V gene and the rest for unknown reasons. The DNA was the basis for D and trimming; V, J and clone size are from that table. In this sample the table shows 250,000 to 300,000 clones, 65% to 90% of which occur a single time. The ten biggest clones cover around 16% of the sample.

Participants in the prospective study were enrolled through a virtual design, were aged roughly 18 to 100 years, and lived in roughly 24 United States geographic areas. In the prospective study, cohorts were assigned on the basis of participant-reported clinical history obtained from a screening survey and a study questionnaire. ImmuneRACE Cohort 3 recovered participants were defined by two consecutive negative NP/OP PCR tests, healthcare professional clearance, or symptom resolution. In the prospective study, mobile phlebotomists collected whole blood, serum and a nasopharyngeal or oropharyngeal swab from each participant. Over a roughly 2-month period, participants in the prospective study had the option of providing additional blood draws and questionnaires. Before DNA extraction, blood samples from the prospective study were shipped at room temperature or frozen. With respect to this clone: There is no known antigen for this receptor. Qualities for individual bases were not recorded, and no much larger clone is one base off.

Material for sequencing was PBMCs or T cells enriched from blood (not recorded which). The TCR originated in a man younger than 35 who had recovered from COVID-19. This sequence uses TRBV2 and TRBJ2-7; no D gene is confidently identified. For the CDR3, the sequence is CASISVGSYEQYF. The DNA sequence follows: TGTGCCAGCATCTCGGTCGGGTCCTACGAGCAGTACTTC.